This entry lists 15 T cell receptor beta chains sequenced from one sample in a study of T cell repertoires in cytomegalovirus infection. TCRdb re-analysed the reads in MiXCR, keeping a single row per CDR3 protein. The sample comprises 550,000 to 700,000 distinct CDR3 sequences, 40% of which are singletons, and more than 40% rests with the top ten. Their antigens are not known. The specimen was cultured PBMCs, collected from culture after CMV antigen stimulation. These receptors were taken from a human donor in good health (CMV status not recorded). Some clones in this sample may be carry-over from other donors' samples.

This clonotype was seen ten or more times. The chain recombines TRBV7-2 with TRBJ2-3; D unclear. The germline gives CDR1 SGHTA, CDR2 FQGNSA. CDR3 length: 15 amino acids. V dropped 5 bases and J dropped 4 bases, with 16 bases sitting between them. Here the CDR3 DNA reads TGTGCCAGCAGCCCAGATGGGGTAGTTGCAGATACGCAGTATTTT. As protein: CASSPDGVVADTQYF. Filled out from reference TRBV7-2 and TRBJ2-3, the complete variable domain reads GAGVSQSPSNKVTEKGKDVELRCDPISGHTALYWYRQSLGQGLEFLIYFQGNSAPDKSGLPSDRFSAERTGGSVSTLTIQRTQQEDSAVYLCASSPDGVVADTQYFGPGTRLTVL.

The gene calls are TRBV5-1 and TRBJ2-5; 13 bases line up with TRBD2. The germline V gene has CDR1 SGHRS and CDR2 YFSETQ. CDR3 length: 15 amino acids. V was clipped by 2 bases and J by 5 bases; unmatched bases: 3. CDR3 nucleotide sequence: TGCGCCAGCAGCTTTGGACTAGCGGGAGCGGAGACCCAGTACTTC. Translating gives CASSFGLAGAETQYF.

The gene calls are TRBV20-1 and TRBJ1-1; D not resolved. The CDR3 runs to 14 residues. CDR1 DFQATT and CDR2 SNEGSKA come from the germline V gene (reference sequence). V shed 4 bases and J shed 2 bases, with 14 bases lying between them. CDR3 sequence: CSATNSEVNTEAFF. DNA for the CDR3: TGCAGTGCTACCAACAGTGAAGTAAACACTGAAGCTTTCTTT.

The table lists this clonotype with a count of one. The chain joins TRBV7-6 to TRBJ2-3; 10 positions match TRBD2. This CDR3 contains 16 residues. CDR1 SGHVS and CDR2 FNYEAQ come from the germline V gene. Germline trimming cut 3 bases from V and 3 bases from J; bases unmatched to any gene: 6. CDR3: CASSFEPTSGTDTQYF. The CDR3 nucleotides read TGTGCCAGCAGCTTTGAACCGACTAGCGGGACAGATACGCAGTATTTT.

The genes are TRBV29-1 and TRBJ2-2; 8 bases fit TRBD2. The junction had 6 bases not matched to a gene; V was cut back by 4 bases and J by 5 bases. This CDR3 has 14 residues. Germline assignment: CDR1 SQVTM and CDR2 ANQGSEA. CDR3 in DNA: TGCAGCGTTGTACGGGAGGGATGGACCGGGGAGCTGTTTTTT. Protein: CSVVREGWTGELFF.

The chain recombines TRBV19 with TRBJ2-7; TRBD2 might be the D (5 bases). Per germline, CDR1 LNHDA and CDR2 SQIVND (reference sequence). The CDR3 covers 13 residues. With 6 bases removed from V and 2 bases from J, the gap between germline ends came to 11 bases. CDR3 residues: CASRPGTTYEQYF. The DNA of the CDR3 is TGTGCCAGTAGACCGGGAACCACCTACGAGCAGTACTTC.

This clonotype occurred a few times. The chain joins TRBV12-3 or TRBV12-4 to TRBJ2-2, with 7 bases identical to TRBD1. V was pared by 6 bases and J by 2 bases, with 3 bases of the junction left unmatched. There are 14 residues in the CDR3. CDR3 coding DNA: TGTGCCAGCAGCACAGGGGTAAACACCGGGGAGCTGTTTTTT. It translates to CASSTGVNTGELFF.

This clonotype was counted at least ten times. The chain has TRBV7-9 and TRBJ2-1; no clear D gene. The V gene's germline CDR1 is SEHNR and CDR2 FQNEAQ (reference sequence). The CDR3 extends over 16 amino acids. The ends were cut back, 4 bases at V and 9 bases at J, with 22 bases in the middle. CDR3: CASSSTLASRSGEQFF. In nucleotides, the CDR3 is TGTGCCAGCAGCTCTACGTTGGCCTCGAGGTCCGGTGAGCAGTTCTTC.

The gene calls are TRBV27 and TRBJ1-5; D not certain. This CDR3 region has 14 residues. The germline V gene has CDR1 MNHEY and CDR2 SMNVEV (reference sequence). V was pared by 6 bases and J by 3 bases, with 12 bases between. The CDR3 spells CASSRIGVNQPQHF. The CDR3 DNA follows: TGTGCCAGCAGCCGAATTGGTGTCAATCAGCCCCAGCATTTT.

This sequence joins TRBV7-8 and TRBJ1-2; 11 bases match TRBD1. The CDR3 is made up of 15 amino acids. With 5 bases clipped from V and 6 bases from J, the junction kept 8 bases outside the gene matches. CDR1 is SGHVS and CDR2 is FQNEAQ in the germline V gene. The CDR3 protein is CASSPRWGQGDGYTF. Written as DNA, the CDR3 is TGTGCCAGCAGCCCACGCTGGGGACAGGGGGATGGCTACACCTTC.

This clonotype was detected only once. The CDR3 loop is CASSIRTVILSNQPQHF. For the CDR3, the DNA is TGTGCCAGTAGTATCAGGACAGTGATCCTTAGCAATCAGCCCCAGCATTTT. The J gene is TRBJ1-5, the V gene TRBV19; tentatively, D is TRBD1 (6 bases). This CDR3 spans 17 amino acids. Germline-derived CDR1 and CDR2 are LNHDA and SQIVND (reference sequence). Trimming removed 3 bases from V and 0 bases from J, with 15 bases in between. The complete variable domain, with remaining parts taken from reference TRBV19 and TRBJ1-5, reads DGGITQSPKYLFRKEGQNVTLSCEQNLNHDAMYWYRQDPGQGLRLIYYSQIVNDFQKGDIAEGYSVSREKKESFPLTVTSAQKNPTAFYLCASSIRTVILSNQPQHFGDGTRLSIL.

V usage is TRBV6-6 and J usage is TRBJ1-6, with no clear D. The CDR3 has 13 residues. Germline values: CDR1 MNHNY, CDR2 SVGAGI (reference sequence). Trimming removed 0 bases from V and 8 bases from J, with 5 bases in between. CDR3 in amino acids: CASSYSTDSPLHF. In nucleotides, the CDR3 is TGTGCCAGCAGTTACTCCACCGATTCACCCCTCCACTTT.

The genes are TRBV11-3 and TRBJ2-2; weak D call: TRBD2 (5 bases). The CDR3 covers 15 residues. Germline V lookup: CDR1 SGHNT, CDR2 YENEEA. V lost 1 base to trimming and J lost 3 bases, with 9 bases between them. CDR3 bases: TGTGCCAGCAGCTTAGGAGGGTTTGACACCGGGGAGCTGTTTTTT. Its translation: CASSLGGFDTGELFF.

The J gene is TRBJ2-1, the V gene TRBV4-2; TRBD2 agrees at 9 bases. The germline V gene has CDR1 LGHNA and CDR2 YNFKEQ. The CDR3 covers 16 residues. J was trimmed by 8 bases and V by 1 base; bases with no gene match: 9. CDR3: CASSQARSGSFDEQFF. The CDR3 nucleotides are TGTGCCAGCAGCCAAGCTCGTAGCGGGAGCTTCGATGAGCAGTTCTTC.

This clonotype was counted between two and nine times. The chain has TRBV6-1 and TRBJ2-7, with D perhaps being TRBD1 or TRBD2 (5 bases each). CDR1 is MNHNS, CDR2 SASEGT, per germline. The CDR3 has 13 residues. V shed 6 bases and J shed 0 bases, with 9 bases lying between them. This CDR3 reads CASRRGVSYEQYF. As DNA, the CDR3 is TGTGCCAGCAGACGAGGGGTCTCCTACGAGCAGTACTTC.